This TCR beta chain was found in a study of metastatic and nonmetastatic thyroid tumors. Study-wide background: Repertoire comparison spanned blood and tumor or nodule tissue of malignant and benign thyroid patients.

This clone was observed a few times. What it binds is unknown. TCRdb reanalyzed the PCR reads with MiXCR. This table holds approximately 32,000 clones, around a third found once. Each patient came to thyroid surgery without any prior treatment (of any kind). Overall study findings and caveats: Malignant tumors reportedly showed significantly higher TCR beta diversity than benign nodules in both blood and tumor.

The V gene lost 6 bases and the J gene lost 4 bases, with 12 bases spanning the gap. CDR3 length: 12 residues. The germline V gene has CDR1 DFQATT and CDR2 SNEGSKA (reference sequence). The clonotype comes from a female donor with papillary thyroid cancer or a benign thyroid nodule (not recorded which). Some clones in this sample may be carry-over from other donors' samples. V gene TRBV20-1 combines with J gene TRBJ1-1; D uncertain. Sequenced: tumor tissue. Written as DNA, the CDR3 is TGCAGTGCCACCCCCTCCGGCACTGAAGCTTTCTTT. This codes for CSATPSGTEAFF.